This T cell receptor (beta chain) was profiled in a study of regulatory dendritic cells for organ transplantation. Sequencing was performed with immunoSEQ multiplex PCR; in TCRdb, only in-frame clones are kept and a portion is missing. The table shows approximately 28,000 clones, with approximately 81% occurring only once. Broader study findings: Naive T cells showed high diversity, memory cells less, memory CD8+ least. Regulatory dendritic cells appeared to expand memory CD8+ clones less than mature ones.

In the case of this clone: As yet, its antigen is unknown.

Sequencing was done on a sample of naive CD8+ T cells from blood. The subset: CD45RA+ naive T cells. This clonotype was sampled from a human donor in good health.

The CDR3: CASSMTGDYGYTF. Here the CDR3 DNA reads TGTGCCAGCAGCATGACAGGGGACTATGGCTACACCTTC. The V and J genes are TRBV13 and TRBJ1-2; 8 bases fit TRBD1. V shed 5 bases and J 3 bases; nucleotides not matched to a gene: 2. Germline V gene sequence: CDR1 PRHDT, CDR2 FYEKMQ (reference sequence). The CDR3 sequence is 13 residues long.